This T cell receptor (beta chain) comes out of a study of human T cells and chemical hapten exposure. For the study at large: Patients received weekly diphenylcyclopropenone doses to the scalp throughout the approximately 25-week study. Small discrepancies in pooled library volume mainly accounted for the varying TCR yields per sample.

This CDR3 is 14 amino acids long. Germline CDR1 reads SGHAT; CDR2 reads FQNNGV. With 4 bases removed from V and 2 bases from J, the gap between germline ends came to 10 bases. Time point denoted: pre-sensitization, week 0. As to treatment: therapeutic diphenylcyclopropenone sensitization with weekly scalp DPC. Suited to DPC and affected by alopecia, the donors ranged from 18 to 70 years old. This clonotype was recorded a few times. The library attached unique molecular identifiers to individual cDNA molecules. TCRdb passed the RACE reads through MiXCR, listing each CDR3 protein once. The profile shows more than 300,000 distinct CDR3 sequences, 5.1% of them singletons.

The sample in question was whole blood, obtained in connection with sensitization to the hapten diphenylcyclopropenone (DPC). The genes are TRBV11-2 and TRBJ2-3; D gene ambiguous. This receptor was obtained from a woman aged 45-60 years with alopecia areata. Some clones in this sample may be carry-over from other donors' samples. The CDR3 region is CASSSTTFTDTQYF. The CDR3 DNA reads TGTGCCAGCAGCTCTACTACCTTCACAGATACGCAGTATTTT.